This T cell receptor (beta chain) stems from a study of OX40 agonist ivuxolimab in advanced cancers. Clones were read by immunoSEQ multiplex PCR, and TCRdb kept only the in-frame ones, dropping some. The sample consists of more than 65,000 clones, about 79% of them appearing once. CDR1 LNHDA and CDR2 SQIVND come from the germline V gene (reference sequence). V was pared by 5 bases and J by 0 bases, with 11 bases between. This CDR3 has 15 residues. The source material was CD4+ or CD8+ T cells sorted from blood, sampled in a trial of the OX40 agonist ivuxolimab. The source is an adult with an advanced solid tumor such as melanoma, head and neck, liver or kidney cancer. V and J are TRBV19 and TRBJ1-5, with D unclear. CDR3 amino acids: CASSLAEYSNQPQHF. CDR3 sequence (DNA): TGTGCCAGTAGTTTGGCTGAATATAGCAATCAGCCCCAGCATTTT.